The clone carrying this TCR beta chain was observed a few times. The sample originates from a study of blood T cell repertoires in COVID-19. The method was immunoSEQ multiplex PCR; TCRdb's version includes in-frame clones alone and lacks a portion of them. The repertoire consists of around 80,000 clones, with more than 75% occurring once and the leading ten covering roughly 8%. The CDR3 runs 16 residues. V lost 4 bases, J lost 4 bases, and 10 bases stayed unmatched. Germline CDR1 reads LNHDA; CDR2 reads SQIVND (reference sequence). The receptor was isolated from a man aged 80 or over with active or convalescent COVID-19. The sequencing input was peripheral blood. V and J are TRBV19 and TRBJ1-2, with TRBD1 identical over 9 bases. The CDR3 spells CASSTRDRDYIYGYTF. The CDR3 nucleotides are TGTGCCAGTAGTACCCGGGACAGGGATTACATCTATGGCTACACCTTC.